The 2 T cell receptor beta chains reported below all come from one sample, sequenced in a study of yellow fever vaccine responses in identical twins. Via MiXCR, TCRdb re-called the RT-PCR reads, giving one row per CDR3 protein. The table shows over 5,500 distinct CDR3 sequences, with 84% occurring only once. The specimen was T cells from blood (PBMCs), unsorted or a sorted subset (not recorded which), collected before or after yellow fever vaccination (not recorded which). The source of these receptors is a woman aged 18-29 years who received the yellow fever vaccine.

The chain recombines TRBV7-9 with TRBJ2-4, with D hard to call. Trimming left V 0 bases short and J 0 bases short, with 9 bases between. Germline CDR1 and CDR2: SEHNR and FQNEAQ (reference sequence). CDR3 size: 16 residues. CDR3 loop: CASSLAGPGAKNIQYF. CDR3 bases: TGTGCCAGCAGCTTAGCTGGGCCGGGAGCCAAAAACATTCAGTACTTC.

CDR3 sequence reads: CASSKLAGGRTGELFF. The CDR3 DNA follows: TGTGCCAGCAGCAAACTAGCGGGGGGACGAACCGGGGAGCTGTTTTTT. The V gene is TRBV12-3 or TRBV12-4, the J gene TRBJ2-2, with TRBD2 identical over 12 bases. The CDR3 sequence is 16 residues long. V was clipped by 6 bases and J by 5 bases; unmatched bases: 7.